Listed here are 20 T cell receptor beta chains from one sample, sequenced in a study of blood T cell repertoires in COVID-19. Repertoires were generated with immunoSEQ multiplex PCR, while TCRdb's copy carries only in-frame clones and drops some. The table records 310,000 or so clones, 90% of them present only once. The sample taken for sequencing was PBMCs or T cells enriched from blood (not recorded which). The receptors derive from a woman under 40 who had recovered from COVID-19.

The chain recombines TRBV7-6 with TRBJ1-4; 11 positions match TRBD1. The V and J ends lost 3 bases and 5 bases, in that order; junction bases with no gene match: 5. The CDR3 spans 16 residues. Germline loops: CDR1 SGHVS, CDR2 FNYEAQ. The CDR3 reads CASSLGQGGVNEKLFF. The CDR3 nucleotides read TGTGCCAGCAGCTTGGGACAGGGGGGGGTAAATGAAAAACTGTTTTTT.

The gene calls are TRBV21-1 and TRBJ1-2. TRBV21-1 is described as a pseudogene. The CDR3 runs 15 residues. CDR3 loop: CASSKARLYGDGYTF. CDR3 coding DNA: TGTGCCAGCAGCAAAGCCCGACTCTACGGCGACGGCTACACCTTC.

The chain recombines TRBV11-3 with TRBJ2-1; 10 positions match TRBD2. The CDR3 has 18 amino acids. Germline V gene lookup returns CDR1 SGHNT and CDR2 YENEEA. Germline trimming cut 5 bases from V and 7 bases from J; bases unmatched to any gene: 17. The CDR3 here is CASSPGTSETWVGNEQFF. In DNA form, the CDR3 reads TGTGCCAGCAGCCCCGGGACTAGCGAAACTTGGGTTGGGAATGAGCAGTTCTTC.

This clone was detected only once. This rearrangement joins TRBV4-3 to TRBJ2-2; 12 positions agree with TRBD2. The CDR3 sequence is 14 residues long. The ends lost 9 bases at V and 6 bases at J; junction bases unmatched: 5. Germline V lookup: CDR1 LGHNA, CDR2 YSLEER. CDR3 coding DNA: TGCGCCAGGACCCTAGCGGGAGGGCCCGGGGAGCTGTTTTTT. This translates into CARTLAGGPGELFF.

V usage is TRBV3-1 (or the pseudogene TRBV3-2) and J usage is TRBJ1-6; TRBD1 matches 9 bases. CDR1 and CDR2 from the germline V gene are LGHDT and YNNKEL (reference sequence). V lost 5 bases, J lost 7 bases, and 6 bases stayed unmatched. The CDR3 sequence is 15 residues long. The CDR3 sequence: CASSLAGTGNSPLHF. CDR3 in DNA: TGTGCCAGCAGCTTAGCTGGGACAGGGAATTCACCCCTCCACTTT.

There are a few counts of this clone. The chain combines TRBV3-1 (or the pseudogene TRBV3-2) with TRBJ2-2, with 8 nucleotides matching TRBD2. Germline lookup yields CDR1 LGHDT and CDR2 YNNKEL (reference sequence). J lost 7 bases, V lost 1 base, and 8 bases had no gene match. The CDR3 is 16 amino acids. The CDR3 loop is CASSQGNSGIYGELFF. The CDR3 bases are TGTGCCAGCAGCCAAGGTAATAGCGGGATATACGGGGAGCTGTTTTTT.

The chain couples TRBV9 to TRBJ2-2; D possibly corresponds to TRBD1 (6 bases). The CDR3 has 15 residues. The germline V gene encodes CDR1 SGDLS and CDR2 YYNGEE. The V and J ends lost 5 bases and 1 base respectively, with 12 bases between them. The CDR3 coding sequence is TGTGCCAGCAGTACAGGGACAAGGAACACCGGGGAGCTGTTTTTT. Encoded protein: CASSTGTRNTGELFF.

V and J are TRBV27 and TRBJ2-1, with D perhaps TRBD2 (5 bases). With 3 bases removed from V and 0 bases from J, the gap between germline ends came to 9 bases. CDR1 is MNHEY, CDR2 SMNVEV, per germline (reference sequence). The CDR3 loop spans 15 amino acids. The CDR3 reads CASSFIGSSYNEQFF. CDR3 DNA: TGTGCCAGCAGTTTTATTGGGAGCTCCTACAATGAGCAGTTCTTC.

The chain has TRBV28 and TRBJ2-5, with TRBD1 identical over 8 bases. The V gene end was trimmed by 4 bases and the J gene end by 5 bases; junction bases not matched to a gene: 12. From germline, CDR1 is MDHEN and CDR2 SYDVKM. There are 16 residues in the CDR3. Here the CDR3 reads CASSSLDRVIHETQYF. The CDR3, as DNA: TGTGCCAGCAGTTCGCTGGACAGGGTGATTCACGAGACCCAGTACTTC.

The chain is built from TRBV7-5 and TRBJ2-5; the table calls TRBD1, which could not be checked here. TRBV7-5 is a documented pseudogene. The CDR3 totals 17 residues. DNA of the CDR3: TGTGCCAGAAGCCCGACCCGAGACAGATTTTACCAAGAGACCCAGTACTTC. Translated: CARSPTRDRFYQETQYF.

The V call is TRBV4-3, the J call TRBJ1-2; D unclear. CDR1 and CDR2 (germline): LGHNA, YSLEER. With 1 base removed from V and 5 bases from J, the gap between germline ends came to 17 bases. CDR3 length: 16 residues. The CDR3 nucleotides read TGCGCCAGCAGCCAAGCTCGGAGCGTGATCCAGTATGGCTACACCTTC. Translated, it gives CASSQARSVIQYGYTF.

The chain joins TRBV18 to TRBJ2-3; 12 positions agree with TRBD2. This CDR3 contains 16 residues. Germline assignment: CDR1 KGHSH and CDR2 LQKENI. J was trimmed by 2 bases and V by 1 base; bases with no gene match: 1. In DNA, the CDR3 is TGTGCCAGCTCACCACGGACTAGCGGGAACACAGATACGCAGTATTTT. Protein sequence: CASSPRTSGNTDTQYF.

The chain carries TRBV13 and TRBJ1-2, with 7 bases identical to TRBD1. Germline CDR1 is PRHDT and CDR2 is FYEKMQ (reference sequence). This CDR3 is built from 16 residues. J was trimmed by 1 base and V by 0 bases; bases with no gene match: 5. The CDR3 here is CASSLGYTGDNYGYTF. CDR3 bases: TGTGCCAGCAGCTTAGGCTATACAGGGGATAACTATGGCTACACCTTC.

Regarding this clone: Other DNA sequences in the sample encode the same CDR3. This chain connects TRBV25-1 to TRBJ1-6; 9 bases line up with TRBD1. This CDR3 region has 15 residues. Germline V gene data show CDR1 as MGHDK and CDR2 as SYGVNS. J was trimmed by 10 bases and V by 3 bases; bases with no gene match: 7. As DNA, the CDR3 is TGTGCCAGCAGTGATCCGACAGGGGGGGGATCACCCCTCCACTTT. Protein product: CASSDPTGGGSPLHF. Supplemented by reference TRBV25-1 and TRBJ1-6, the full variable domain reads EADIYQTPRYLVIGTGKKITLECSQTMGHDKMYWYQQDPGMELHLIHYSYGVNSTEKGDLSSESTVSRIRTEHFPLTLESARPSHTSQYLCASSDPTGGGSPLHFGNGTRLTVT.

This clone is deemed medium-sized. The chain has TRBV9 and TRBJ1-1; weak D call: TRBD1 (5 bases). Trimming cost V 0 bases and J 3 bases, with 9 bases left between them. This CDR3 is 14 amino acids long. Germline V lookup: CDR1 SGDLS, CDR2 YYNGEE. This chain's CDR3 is CASSVEGWDTEAFF. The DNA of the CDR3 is TGTGCCAGCAGCGTAGAGGGGTGGGACACTGAAGCTTTCTTT.

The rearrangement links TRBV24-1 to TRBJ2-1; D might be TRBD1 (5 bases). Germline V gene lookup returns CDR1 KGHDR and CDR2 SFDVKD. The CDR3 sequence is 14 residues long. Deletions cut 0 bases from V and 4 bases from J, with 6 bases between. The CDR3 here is CATSDLRGYNEQFF. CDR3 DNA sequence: TGTGCCACCAGTGATTTGAGGGGATACAATGAGCAGTTCTTC.

CDR3 amino acids: CASSRITGTSAEQYF. In DNA, the CDR3 is TGCGCCAGCAGCCGCATAACCGGGACATCAGCCGAGCAGTACTTC. The chain has TRBV4-3 and TRBJ2-7, with D perhaps TRBD1 (6 bases). The length of the CDR3 is 15 residues. Trimming removed 4 bases at V and 6 bases at J, with 19 bases between. Germline loops: CDR1 LGHNA, CDR2 YSLEER.

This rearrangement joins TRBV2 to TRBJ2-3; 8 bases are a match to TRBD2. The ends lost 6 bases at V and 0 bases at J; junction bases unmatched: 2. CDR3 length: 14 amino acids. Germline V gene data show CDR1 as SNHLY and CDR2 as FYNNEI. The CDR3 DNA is TGTGCCAGCAGCCTAGCGGGTAGCACAGATACGCAGTATTTT. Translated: CASSLAGSTDTQYF.

This CDR3 reads CSVLGEKLFF. The CDR3, as DNA: TGCAGCGTTCTCGGTGAAAAACTGTTTTTT. The chain recombines TRBV29-1 with TRBJ1-4; the D is unclear. The germline CDR1 and CDR2 sequences are SQVTM and ANQGSEA. This CDR3 comprises 10 residues. V lost 5 bases to trimming and J lost 7 bases, with 5 bases between them. Combining the CDR3 with reference TRBV29-1 and TRBJ1-4 gives the whole variable domain SAVISQKPSRDICQRGTSLTIQCQVDSQVTMMFWYRQQPGQSLTLIATANQGSEATYESGFVIDKFPISRPNLTFSTLTVSNMSPEDSSIYLCSVLGEKLFFGSGTQLSVL.

CDR3 sequence reads: CATSDRGTGDYGYTF. CDR3 nucleotide sequence: TGTGCCACCAGTGACCGCGGGACAGGGGACTATGGCTACACCTTC. The gene calls are TRBV24-1 and TRBJ1-2, with 10 bases identical to TRBD1. Germline V CDR1 and CDR2: KGHDR, SFDVKD. V trimming: 4 bases; J trimming: 3 bases; junction bases outside the gene matches: 4. There are 15 residues in the CDR3.